This passage covers 31 T cell receptor beta chains from one sample sequenced in a study of T cells in narcolepsy. This table comes from immunoSEQ multiplex PCR, and its TCRdb copy is limited to in-frame clones, with some not included. Of roughly 34,000 clones listed, more than 80% are singletons. The sequencing input was CD45RA- memory CD4+ T cells from PBMCs. These receptors were taken from a human donor with narcolepsy.

The chain has TRBV11-3 and TRBJ1-2, with D uncertain. Germline V gene sequence: CDR1 SGHNT, CDR2 YENEEA. V lost 2 bases and J lost 4, with 11 bases in between. This CDR3 is 14 amino acids long. DNA of the CDR3: TGTGCCAGCAGCTTAAACGGACTCCTCTATGGCTACACCTTC. Protein: CASSLNGLLYGYTF.

This clone was counted between two and nine times. The chain has TRBV27 and TRBJ2-7; D gene ambiguous. Trimming took off 5 bases at V and 3 bases at J, with 11 bases between the two ends. The CDR3 is 13 amino acids. The V gene's germline CDR1 is MNHEY and CDR2 SMNVEV (reference sequence). The CDR3 region has the DNA TGTGCCAGCAGTACCCCCCCGGGCTACGAGCAGTACTTC. It is translated as CASSTPPGYEQYF.

The J gene is TRBJ1-3, the V gene TRBV28; TRBD1 aligns across 7 bases. After removal of 6 bases from V and 4 bases from J, the junction contained 9 bases not matched to a gene. The CDR3 covers 15 residues. Germline values: CDR1 MDHEN, CDR2 SYDVKM. CDR3 coding DNA: TGTGCCAGCAGCGATCCTTCGGGACAGGGAAACACCATATATTTT. Translation gives CASSDPSGQGNTIYF.

This chain uses TRBV7-8 with TRBJ1-4; maybe TRBD1 (5 bases). V lost 5 bases and J 2 bases, leaving 12 bases between the germline ends. This CDR3 has 15 residues. CDR1 and CDR2 (germline): SGHVS, FQNEAQ. CDR3 coding DNA: TGTGCCAGCAGCGTCGCAGGGAGCACTAATGAAAAACTGTTTTTT. This sequence encodes CASSVAGSTNEKLFF.

The chain combines TRBV7-3 with TRBJ2-4; possible D gene TRBD2, 6 bases. Trimming cost V 6 bases and J 9 bases, with 18 bases left between them. Germline V CDR1 and CDR2: SGHTA, FQGTGA. This CDR3 region has 14 residues. The CDR3 nucleotides are TGTGCCAGCAGTCCCGCTAGGGGAGGAGGCATTCAGTACTTC. It is translated as CASSPARGGGIQYF.

The chain combines TRBV28 with TRBJ1-6; weak D call: TRBD1 (5 bases). The CDR3 has 16 amino acids. V gave up 2 bases and J gave up 6 bases, with 14 bases separating them. Germline CDR1 reads MDHEN; CDR2 reads SYDVKM. CDR3 nucleotide sequence: TGTGCCAGCAGTTTACCTTTAGGGGTTGGTAATTCACCCCTCCACTTT. It specifies CASSLPLGVGNSPLHF.

The V gene is TRBV5-1, the J gene TRBJ2-2; D might be TRBD1 (6 bases). Trimming stripped 3 bases from V and 0 bases from J, with 12 bases between. From germline, CDR1 is SGHRS and CDR2 YFSETQ. This CDR3 spans 16 amino acids. CDR3 bases: TGCGCCAGCAGCTCGTGGACAGACGCGAACACCGGGGAGCTGTTTTTT. Encoded protein: CASSSWTDANTGELFF. The whole variable domain, remainder taken from reference TRBV5-1 and TRBJ2-2, is KAGVTQTPRYLIKTRGQQVTLSCSPISGHRSVSWYQQTPGQGLQFLFEYFSETQRNKGNFPGRFSGRQFSNSRSEMNVSTLELGDSALYLCASSSWTDANTGELFFGEGSRLTVL.

This rearrangement joins TRBV18 to TRBJ1-1; 7 bases agree with TRBD1. This CDR3 comprises 13 residues. With 4 bases clipped from V and 1 base from J, the junction kept 0 bases outside the gene matches. Per germline, CDR1 KGHSH and CDR2 LQKENI. The CDR3 spells CASSRTGNTEAFF. The CDR3 DNA is TGTGCCAGCTCACGGACAGGGAACACTGAAGCTTTCTTT.

V and J are TRBV9 and TRBJ1-1; D uncertain. V lost 1 base to trimming and J lost 1 base, with 8 bases between them. CDR1 is SGDLS, CDR2 YYNGEE, per germline. The CDR3 is made up of 14 amino acids. The CDR3 DNA follows: TGTGCCAGCAGCGTAAGTTGGGGGAACACTGAAGCTTTCTTT. This gives the protein CASSVSWGNTEAFF.

V and J are TRBV20-1 and TRBJ2-1, with 7 bases matching TRBD2. This CDR3 comprises 11 residues. The V gene's germline CDR1 is DFQATT and CDR2 SNEGSKA (reference sequence). J gave up 9 bases and V 5 bases, and 4 bases lay outside the gene matches. The CDR3 reads CSALGEGEQFF. The DNA for the CDR3 is TGCAGTGCTTTGGGGGAGGGTGAGCAGTTCTTC.

The chain employs TRBV10-1 and TRBJ1-1, with D perhaps matching TRBD1 (5 bases). CDR1 is WNHNN and CDR2 is SYGVQD in the germline V gene (reference sequence). CDR3 size: 16 residues. Deletions cut 6 bases from V and 0 bases from J, with 17 bases between. The CDR3 nucleotides read TGCGCCAGCAGAGAAGTAAAAAGGGGCCTGAACACTGAAGCTTTCTTT. Its translation is CASREVKRGLNTEAFF.

The chain has TRBV25-1 and TRBJ1-5; D unclear. This CDR3 comprises 15 residues. CDR1 is MGHDK, CDR2 SYGVNS, per germline. Trimming removed 4 bases from V and 4 bases from J, with 14 bases in between. In nucleotides, the CDR3 is TGTGCCAGCAGTGGTATCGGAATGGTGAATCAGCCCCAGCATTTT. Translation: CASSGIGMVNQPQHF.

CDR3 DNA sequence: TGTGCCAGCATCCGAGAGGGGGCCTCTTGGGGTGGCTACACCTTC. Residues: CASIREGASWGGYTF. The chain is built from TRBV7-9 and TRBJ1-2; 7 positions agree with TRBD1. V was pared by 7 bases and J by 7 bases, with 15 bases of the junction left unmatched. This CDR3 has 15 amino acids. CDR1 and CDR2 (germline): SEHNR, FQNEAQ (reference sequence).

V gene TRBV7-2 combines with J gene TRBJ1-1, with 8 bases identical to TRBD1. This CDR3 has 15 residues. Looked up from germline, CDR1 is SGHTA and CDR2 is FQGNSA. The ends lost 5 bases at V and 3 bases at J; junction bases unmatched: 8. The CDR3 DNA sequence: TGTGCCAGCAGCCCGCGACAGGGGATCGACACTGAAGCTTTCTTT. Translation gives CASSPRQGIDTEAFF. The complete variable domain, with remaining parts taken from reference TRBV7-2 and TRBJ1-1, reads GAGVSQSPSNKVTEKGKDVELRCDPISGHTALYWYRQSLGQGLEFLIYFQGNSAPDKSGLPSDRFSAERTGGSVSTLTIQRTQQEDSAVYLCASSPRQGIDTEAFFGQGTRLTVV.

This clone was counted a few times. The CDR3 nucleotides are TGCGCCAGCAGCTTGGCCGCAGGCCTGGTCCAAGAGACCCAGTACTTC. Its protein is CASSLAAGLVQETQYF. The chain combines TRBV5-1 with TRBJ2-5; D call uncertain. The germline V gene has CDR1 SGHRS and CDR2 YFSETQ. The CDR3 sequence is 16 residues long. V was trimmed by 0 bases and J by 1 base, leaving 13 bases between them.

This clone was detected only a few times. The chain has TRBV5-1 and TRBJ1-1; the D is unclear. Trimming left V 0 bases short and J 7 bases short, with 10 bases between. This CDR3 contains 13 residues. Per the germline V gene, CDR1 is SGHRS and CDR2 is YFSETQ. The CDR3 DNA follows: TGCGCCAGCAGCTTGGAGCTCCCCGATGAAGCTTTCTTT. Residues: CASSLELPDEAFF.

The chain carries TRBV30 and TRBJ1-3; a weak D match, TRBD1 (5 bases). The V gene's germline CDR1 is GTSNPN and CDR2 SVGIG (reference sequence). The CDR3 contains 14 residues. V was shortened by 0 bases and J by 1 base, with 7 bases between the two germline ends. DNA of the CDR3: TGTGCCTGGAGTGTGGGGGGGTCTGGAAACACCATATATTTT. Translation gives CAWSVGGSGNTIYF. The variable domain in full, with the rest retrieved from reference TRBV30 and TRBJ1-3, is SQTIHQWPATLVQPVGSPLSLECTVEGTSNPNLYWYRQAAGRGLQLLFYSVGIGQISSEVPQNLSASRPQDRQFILSSKKLLLSDSGFYLCAWSVGGSGNTIYFGEGSWLTVV.

This chain joins TRBV28 and TRBJ2-7, with 8 bases lining up with TRBD1. The CDR3 spans 13 residues. V gave up 6 bases and J gave up 7 bases; unmatched junction bases: 8. Germline V gene data show CDR1 as MDHEN and CDR2 as SYDVKM. CDR3 nucleotides: TGTGCCAGCAGCATACCAGGGGGCCGGGAGCAGTACGTC. This encodes CASSIPGGREQYV.

In the case of this clone: This sample includes further DNA sequences coding for the same CDR3. The chain links TRBV9 to TRBJ1-1; 10 nucleotides match TRBD1. Germline V gives CDR1 SGDLS, CDR2 YYNGEE. With 0 bases clipped from V and 2 bases from J, the junction kept 4 bases outside the gene matches. The CDR3 has 16 amino acids. CDR3 sequence (DNA): TGTGCCAGCAGCGTAGGACAGGGGGCGGGAAACACTGAAGCTTTCTTT. Amino acids: CASSVGQGAGNTEAFF.

In the case of this clone: One junction end disagrees with the germline gene, perhaps due to a read error. The V and J genes are TRBV18 and TRBJ2-3; 8 positions match TRBD2. Germline CDR1 KGHSH, CDR2 LQKENI. The CDR3 is 13 amino acids. CDR3 protein: CASSLLAEDTQYF. CDR3 sequence (DNA): TGTGCCAGTTCACTACTAGCGGAGGATACGCAGTATTTT.

V usage is TRBV5-1 and J usage is TRBJ2-1; D assignment may be TRBD1 or TRBD2 (5 bases each). Germline loops: CDR1 SGHRS, CDR2 YFSETQ. The V gene lost 0 bases and the J gene lost 7 bases, with 20 bases spanning the gap. The CDR3 sequence is 17 residues long. The CDR3 protein is CASSLGPGTRTVNEQFF. In DNA, the CDR3 is TGCGCCAGCAGCTTGGGACCCGGGACCAGGACGGTGAATGAGCAGTTCTTC.

The J gene is TRBJ1-4, the V gene TRBV5-1, with 9 bases matching TRBD1. Per germline, CDR1 SGHRS and CDR2 YFSETQ. The junction had 6 bases not matched to a gene; V was cut back by 4 bases and J by 8 bases. The CDR3 loop spans 14 amino acids. CDR3 amino acids: CASSPGTGKEKLFF. The CDR3 DNA reads as TGCGCCAGCAGCCCCGGGACAGGGAAGGAAAAACTGTTTTTT.

This chain uses TRBV28 with TRBJ1-6; 12 nucleotides line up with TRBD1. Per germline, CDR1 MDHEN and CDR2 SYDVKM. V was pared by 2 bases and J by 10 bases, with 6 bases of the junction left unmatched. CDR3 size: 16 residues. The CDR3 loop is CASSLGTGGGKSPLHF. Here the CDR3 DNA reads TGTGCCAGCAGTTTAGGGACAGGGGGCGGAAAATCACCCCTCCACTTT.

The chain combines TRBV25-1 with TRBJ1-4; D is ambiguous. V was shortened by 6 bases and J by 8 bases, with 19 bases between the two germline ends. Germline CDR1 and CDR2: MGHDK and SYGVNS. The CDR3 is 15 amino acids. CDR3 protein: CASSPDLMTREKLFF. In DNA form, the CDR3 reads TGTGCCAGCAGCCCTGACCTCATGACTCGGGAAAAACTGTTTTTT.

The rearrangement links TRBV9 to TRBJ1-6; 7 nucleotides line up with TRBD1. The CDR3 totals 14 residues. The V segment lost 3 bases and the J segment 5 bases; nucleotides outside the gene matches: 2. Germline lookup yields CDR1 SGDLS and CDR2 YYNGEE. Here the CDR3 reads CASSETGNNSPLHF. CDR3 nucleotide sequence: TGTGCCAGCAGCGAGACAGGGAATAATTCACCCCTCCACTTT.

The CDR3 sequence: CASSLRPNTEAFF. The DNA for the CDR3 is TGTGCCAGCAGCTTAAGGCCGAACACTGAAGCTTTCTTT. V usage is TRBV11-2 and J usage is TRBJ1-1; unclear D gene. This CDR3 region has 13 residues. Trimming removed 2 bases from V and 1 base from J, with 5 bases in between. From germline, CDR1 is SGHAT and CDR2 FQNNGV.

The chain couples TRBV18 to TRBJ1-1, with TRBD1 as a possible D gene (5 bases). The CDR3 is 13 amino acids. Germline V gene lookup returns CDR1 KGHSH and CDR2 LQKENI. Trimming took 4 bases from V and 3 from J, leaving 9 bases between them. The DNA of the CDR3 is TGTGCCAGCTCACTTGGGGGGGACACTGAAGCTTTCTTT. Translating it yields CASSLGGDTEAFF.

This clone has just one count. CDR3 in DNA: TGTGCCAGCAGCCGCGGACCTCCAACCAGCACAGATACGCAGTATTTT. It translates to CASSRGPPTSTDTQYF. V and J are TRBV5-4 and TRBJ2-3, with no clear D. V was clipped by 4 bases and J by 0 bases, with 15 bases between them. Germline values: CDR1 SGHNT, CDR2 YYREEE (reference sequence). The CDR3 contains 16 residues.

The rearrangement links TRBV9 to TRBJ2-7, with D maybe TRBD2 (5 bases). This CDR3 comprises 12 residues. In germline, CDR1 is SGDLS, CDR2 YYNGEE. V dropped 7 bases and J dropped 2 bases, with 10 bases sitting between them. Here the CDR3 reads CASGRGPYEQYF. CDR3 nucleotides: TGTGCCAGCGGCAGAGGGCCCTACGAGCAGTACTTC.

The rearrangement joins TRBV2 to TRBJ2-7; no firm D call. Looked up from germline, CDR1 is SNHLY and CDR2 is FYNNEI. This CDR3 is 14 amino acids long. Trimming took 5 bases from V and 0 from J, leaving 11 bases between them. CDR3 sequence reads: CASSLDNFSYEQYF. CDR3 DNA: TGTGCCAGCAGTCTCGACAATTTCTCCTACGAGCAGTACTTC.

The V gene is TRBV7-2, the J gene TRBJ2-5; D remains unclear. Germline V gene sequence: CDR1 SGHTA, CDR2 FQGNSA. The CDR3 is 13 amino acids. V lost 5 bases to trimming and J lost 5 bases, with 12 bases between them. The CDR3 nucleotides read TGTGCCAGCAGCCTCCAACTCCGGGAGACCCAGTACTTC. Its protein is CASSLQLRETQYF.